This is a list of T cell receptor beta chains from one sample in a study of blood T cell repertoires in COVID-19. Assay: immunoSEQ multiplex PCR; the TCRdb copy retains only in-frame clones and omits some. The sample comprises 110,000 or so clones, 84% of which are singletons, and roughly 7.7% rests with the top ten. The sample comprised peripheral blood. These receptors came from a woman older than 75 with active or convalescent COVID-19. The CDR3 runs from the conserved cysteine through the conserved F or W. The D gene is left open where the match is weak. Only some rows state a clone size, as once, few, many or a class for expanded clones.

cdr3_aa | cdr3_nt | j_call | clone_size | cdr3_length | v_call | d_call
CASRPPGQTYGYTF | TGTGCCAGCAGGCCCCCCGGACAGACCTATGGCTACACCTTC | TRBJ1-2 | NA | 14 | TRBV11-2 | NA
CASSSNRGTNEKLFF | TGCGCCAGCAGCTCAAACAGGGGAACTAATGAAAAACTGTTTTTT | TRBJ1-4 | NA | 15 | TRBV5-1 | TRBD1
CSVKAGGSYEQYF | TGCAGCGTTAAGGCGGGAGGGTCCTACGAGCAGTACTTC | TRBJ2-7 | once | 13 | TRBV29-1 | TRBD2
CASNGAGTDTQYF | TGTGCCAGCAACGGAGCGGGAACAGATACGCAGTATTTT | TRBJ2-3 | NA | 13 | TRBV2 | TRBD2
CASSYSVAGPNEQFF | TGTGCCAGCAGTTACTCTGTAGCGGGACCCAATGAGCAGTTCTTC | TRBJ2-1 | few | 15 | TRBV6-5 | TRBD2
CAWSVKLAGGRYNEQFF | TGTGCCTGGAGTGTTAAGCTAGCGGGAGGGCGGTACAATGAGCAGTTCTTC | TRBJ2-1 | once | 17 | TRBV30 | TRBD2
CASSQGTAKTGNTIYF | TGTGCCAGCAGCCAGGGGACAGCGAAAACTGGAAACACCATATATTTT | TRBJ1-3 | NA | 16 | TRBV4-2 | TRBD1
CAISESRTVQETQYF | TGTGCCATCAGTGAGTCTAGGACAGTGCAAGAGACCCAGTACTTC | TRBJ2-5 | NA | 15 | TRBV10-3 | NA
CASSEGPAGELFF | TGTGCCAGCAGTGAAGGTCCCGCCGGGGAGCTGTTTTTT | TRBJ2-2 | NA | 13 | TRBV6-1 | NA
CASSYSGGGSYNEQFF | TGTGCCAGCAGCTATAGCGGGGGGGGCTCCTACAATGAGCAGTTCTTC | TRBJ2-1 | NA | 16 | TRBV5-5 | TRBD2
CASSFGTGTREQYF | TGTGCCAGCAGCTTCGGGACAGGGACTAGGGAGCAGTACTTC | TRBJ2-7 | NA | 14 | TRBV5-6 | NA
CASRTGFRGEKLFF | TGTGCCAGCAGAACCGGGTTCCGGGGTGAAAAACTGTTTTTT | TRBJ1-4 | few | 14 | TRBV6-5 | NA